This T cell receptor (beta chain) emerged from a study of cytomegalovirus exposure and HLA in healthy donors. Study-wide results and caveats: For presence/absence analyses, sequencing depth was assumed to be roughly uniform across donors. The analysis excluded some indistinguishable V segments, including TRBV6-2 and TRBV6-3. A likely sequencing artifact accounted for one observed cluster of highly shared sequence variants.

PCR involved 60 Vbeta and 13 Jbeta primers. TCRdb keeps only in-frame clones here, not all; method: immunoSEQ multiplex PCR. The sample carries 200,000 to 250,000 clones, over 65% recorded once. From germline, CDR1 is SEHNR and CDR2 FQNEAQ (reference sequence). The length of the CDR3 is 14 residues. This clone was picked up a small number of times. Its antigen is currently unknown. At one boundary the junction diverges from the germline segment, which might be a read error. The genes are TRBV7-9 and TRBJ1-2, with D perhaps TRBD1 (6 bases). Sequenced input: PBMCs. The receptor comes from a woman aged 60 to 75 in good health and CMV-seropositive. The CDR3 protein is CSSSFSTGNYGYTF. Written as DNA, the CDR3 is TGTTCCAGCAGCTTTTCGACAGGCAACTATGGCTACACCTTC. Complete variable domain (other parts from reference TRBV7-9 and TRBJ1-2): DTGVSQNPRHKITKRGQNVTFRCDPISEHNRLYWYRQTLGQGPEFLTYFQNEAQLEKSRLLSDRFSAERPKGSFSTLEIQRTEQGDSAMYLCSSSFSTGNYGYTFGSGTRLTVV.